Listed below are T cell receptor beta chains from one sample, sequenced in a study of T cells in localized non-small cell lung cancer. Using immunoSEQ multiplex PCR, the repertoire was profiled, and TCRdb retains in-frame clones only, with some absent. The top ten hold nearly 20% of the sample, which has 50,000 to 70,000 clones, approximately 89% seen once. Sequenced here: peripheral blood, sampled before any cancer treatment. The receptors come from a man aged 35 to 69 with stage I lung adenocarcinoma. CDR3s include the opening cysteine and the closing phenylalanine or tryptophan. The D gene is left open where the match is weak. The size entry is marked missing in some rows and otherwise reads once, few, many or a size class.

D gene: TRBD1
V gene: TRBV5-1
clone size: -
J gene: TRBJ2-6
CDR3 protein: CASSSLPGQGAGGANVLTF
CDR3 DNA: TGCGCCAGCAGCTCGCTACCGGGACAGGGGGCCGGTGGGGCCAACGTCCTGACTTTC

D gene: -
V gene: TRBV5-4
clone size: -
J gene: TRBJ2-1
CDR3 protein: CASSQTTGPRLNEQFF
CDR3 DNA: TGTGCCAGCAGCCAAACGACGGGACCACGCCTCAATGAGCAGTTCTTC

D gene: TRBD1
V gene: TRBV7-9
clone size: -
J gene: TRBJ2-7
CDR3 protein: CASSSGTGESSYEQYF
CDR3 DNA: TGTGCCAGCAGCTCAGGGACAGGGGAGAGCTCCTACGAGCAGTACTTC

D gene: -
V gene: TRBV5-4
clone size: -
J gene: TRBJ2-1
CDR3 protein: CASSLGVAEDSYNEQFF
CDR3 DNA: TGTGCCAGCAGCTTGGGGGTAGCGGAAGACTCCTACAATGAGCAGTTCTTC

D gene: -
V gene: TRBV6-6
clone size: -
J gene: TRBJ2-7
CDR3 protein: CASTGSTYEQYF
CDR3 DNA: TGTGCCAGCACGGGCAGTACCTACGAGCAGTACTTC

D gene: TRBD2
V gene: TRBV6-5
clone size: -
J gene: TRBJ2-3
CDR3 protein: CASSATSRYTDTQYF
CDR3 DNA: TGTGCCAGCAGTGCGACTAGCAGATACACAGATACGCAGTATTTT

D gene: -
V gene: TRBV7-3
clone size: -
J gene: TRBJ2-3
CDR3 protein: CASSLVGGGGGDTQYF
CDR3 DNA: TGTGCCAGCAGCTTAGTAGGCGGGGGCGGGGGTGATACGCAGTATTTT

D gene: TRBD2
V gene: TRBV27
clone size: -
J gene: TRBJ2-7
CDR3 protein: CASSPLASGAWEQYF
CDR3 DNA: TGTGCCAGCAGTCCCCTGGCTAGCGGAGCCTGGGAGCAGTACTTC

D gene: TRBD1
V gene: TRBV6-1
clone size: -
J gene: TRBJ1-2
CDR3 protein: CASSGGGGFNYGYTF
CDR3 DNA: TGTGCCAGCAGTGGGGGAGGGGGCTTTAACTATGGCTACACCTTC

D gene: -
V gene: TRBV11-3
clone size: -
J gene: TRBJ2-7
CDR3 protein: CASSLVQHEQYF
CDR3 DNA: TGTGCCAGCAGCTTAGTGCAACACGAGCAGTACTTC

D gene: -
V gene: TRBV6-1
clone size: -
J gene: TRBJ1-1
CDR3 protein: CASKETRNTEAFF
CDR3 DNA: TGTGCCAGCAAAGAGACCAGGAACACTGAAGCTTTCTTT

D gene: -
V gene: TRBV6-5
clone size: -
J gene: TRBJ2-1
CDR3 protein: CASRGGGGHSQFF
CDR3 DNA: TGTGCCAGCAGGGGAGGTGGAGGCCATAGCCAGTTCTTC

D gene: -
V gene: TRBV18
clone size: -
J gene: TRBJ2-2
CDR3 protein: CASSPTGVNTGELFF
CDR3 DNA: TGTGCCAGCTCACCAACGGGGGTCAACACCGGGGAGCTGTTTTTT

D gene: -
V gene: TRBV28
clone size: -
J gene: TRBJ1-1
CDR3 protein: CASSLARAGNTEAFF
CDR3 DNA: TGTGCCAGCAGTTTGGCGAGGGCAGGGAACACTGAAGCTTTCTTT

D gene: TRBD2
V gene: TRBV27
clone size: -
J gene: TRBJ2-7
CDR3 protein: CASRTRREGRYEQYF
CDR3 DNA: TGTGCCAGCAGAACCCGGCGGGAGGGAAGATACGAGCAGTACTTC

D gene: -
V gene: TRBV7-8
clone size: -
J gene: TRBJ2-1
CDR3 protein: CASSLQGRGFVRHNEQFF
CDR3 DNA: TGTGCCAGCAGCTTGCAGGGCCGTGGGTTCGTAAGACACAATGAGCAGTTCTTC

D gene: -
V gene: TRBV5-1
clone size: -
J gene: TRBJ1-1
CDR3 protein: CASTQEGQNTEAFF
CDR3 DNA: TGCGCCAGCACCCAGGAGGGCCAGAACACTGAAGCTTTCTTT

D gene: -
V gene: TRBV21-1
clone size: -
J gene: TRBJ2-7
CDR3 protein: CASSNGLAGDFAEQYF
CDR3 DNA: TGTGCCAGCAGCAACGGACTAGCGGGAGATTTTGCCGAGCAGTACTTC

D gene: -
V gene: TRBV15
clone size: -
J gene: TRBJ2-1
CDR3 protein: CATSSFSAIQNNEQFF
CDR3 DNA: TGTGCCACCAGCAGCTTCTCTGCGATCCAAAACAATGAGCAGTTCTTC

D gene: -
V gene: TRBV2
clone size: -
J gene: TRBJ2-7
CDR3 protein: CASSSDRYEQYF
CDR3 DNA: TGTGCCAGCAGTTCTGACCGGTACGAGCAGTACTTC

D gene: -
V gene: TRBV7-2
clone size: -
J gene: TRBJ2-7
CDR3 protein: CASSPRGQHLEQYF
CDR3 DNA: TGTGCCAGCAGCCCGAGAGGGCAACACCTCGAGCAGTACTTC

D gene: -
V gene: TRBV30
clone size: -
J gene: TRBJ1-1
CDR3 protein: CAWTSTQKITEAFF
CDR3 DNA: TGTGCCTGGACCTCTACACAGAAGATTACTGAAGCTTTCTTT

D gene: -
V gene: TRBV19
clone size: -
J gene: TRBJ2-6
CDR3 protein: CASKGISGANVLTF
CDR3 DNA: TGTGCCAGCAAAGGAATCTCTGGGGCCAACGTCCTGACTTTC

D gene: TRBD1
V gene: TRBV9
clone size: once
J gene: TRBJ2-1
CDR3 protein: CASSVAGTGTFNEQFF
CDR3 DNA: TGTGCCAGCAGCGTCGCCGGGACAGGGACGTTCAATGAGCAGTTCTTC

D gene: TRBD1
V gene: TRBV7-9
clone size: -
J gene: TRBJ2-3
CDR3 protein: CASSHPGTGGDTQYF
CDR3 DNA: TGTGCCAGCAGCCACCCCGGGACAGGAGGAGATACGCAGTATTTT

D gene: -
V gene: TRBV5-5
clone size: -
J gene: TRBJ2-7
CDR3 protein: CASSPGTAYEQYF
CDR3 DNA: TGTGCCAGCAGCCCGGGGACGGCCTACGAGCAGTACTTC

D gene: -
V gene: TRBV30
clone size: -
J gene: TRBJ1-1
CDR3 protein: CAWSPGTGDTEAFF
CDR3 DNA: TGTGCCTGGAGTCCTGGGACGGGGGACACTGAAGCTTTCTTT

D gene: -
V gene: TRBV7-8
clone size: -
J gene: TRBJ2-7
CDR3 protein: CASSPPGGTGPEQYF
CDR3 DNA: TGTGCCAGCAGCCCTCCGGGGGGGACAGGGCCCGAGCAGTACTTC

D gene: -
V gene: TRBV21-1
clone size: -
J gene: TRBJ2-7
CDR3 protein: CATSIAGGVYEQYF
CDR3 DNA: TGTGCCACCTCAATAGCGGGAGGTGTTTACGAGCAGTACTTC

D gene: -
V gene: TRBV6-1
clone size: -
J gene: TRBJ1-3
CDR3 protein: CASSENPGRVNTIYF
CDR3 DNA: TGTGCCAGCAGTGAAAACCCAGGTCGGGTAAACACCATATATTTT

D gene: TRBD2
V gene: TRBV6-1
clone size: few
J gene: TRBJ2-5
CDR3 protein: CASSEASGSYQETQYF
CDR3 DNA: TGTGCCAGCAGTGAAGCCAGCGGGAGTTACCAAGAGACCCAGTACTTC

D gene: -
V gene: TRBV25-1
clone size: -
J gene: TRBJ1-2
CDR3 protein: CASSDSFYGYTF
CDR3 DNA: TGTGCCAGCAGTGACAGCTTCTATGGCTACACCTTC

D gene: -
V gene: TRBV7-9
clone size: -
J gene: TRBJ2-4
CDR3 protein: CASSLGLGKNIQYF
CDR3 DNA: TGTGCCAGCAGCTTAGGGTTGGGCAAAAACATTCAGTACTTC

D gene: -
V gene: TRBV19
clone size: once
J gene: TRBJ1-3
CDR3 protein: CASHPAGPSSGNTIYF
CDR3 DNA: TGTGCCAGTCATCCGGCAGGTCCGAGCTCTGGAAACACCATATATTTT

D gene: -
V gene: TRBV5-5
clone size: -
J gene: TRBJ2-1
CDR3 protein: CASSLRVGRTYNEQFF
CDR3 DNA: TGTGCCAGCAGCTTGCGTGTAGGCAGGACCTACAATGAGCAGTTCTTC

D gene: TRBD2
V gene: TRBV2
clone size: -
J gene: TRBJ2-7
CDR3 protein: CASSTLTSGRVKYEQYF
CDR3 DNA: TGTGCCAGCAGTACATTGACTAGCGGGAGGGTAAAATACGAGCAGTACTTC

D gene: -
V gene: TRBV19
clone size: -
J gene: TRBJ1-1
CDR3 protein: CASRTGLNTEAFF
CDR3 DNA: TGTGCCAGTAGGACGGGACTGAACACTGAAGCTTTCTTT

D gene: -
V gene: TRBV5-4
clone size: -
J gene: TRBJ1-1
CDR3 protein: CASSFREGEAFF
CDR3 DNA: TGTGCCAGCAGCTTTAGGGAGGGTGAAGCTTTCTTT

D gene: TRBD2
V gene: TRBV7-3
clone size: -
J gene: TRBJ2-7
CDR3 protein: CASSGTSGSYEQYF
CDR3 DNA: TGTGCCAGCAGCGGGACTAGCGGGAGTTACGAGCAGTACTTC

D gene: -
V gene: TRBV15
clone size: once
J gene: TRBJ2-2
CDR3 protein: CATSLSTGELFF
CDR3 DNA: TGTGCCACCAGCCTTAGCACCGGGGAGCTGTTTTTT

D gene: -
V gene: TRBV13
clone size: -
J gene: TRBJ2-3
CDR3 protein: CASSFSSGDTQYF
CDR3 DNA: TGTGCCAGCAGCTTTTCGAGCGGAGATACGCAGTATTTT

D gene: -
V gene: TRBV13
clone size: once
J gene: TRBJ2-3
CDR3 protein: CASSLKVYTDTQYF
CDR3 DNA: TGTGCCAGCAGCTTAAAGGTGTACACAGATACGCAGTATTTT

D gene: -
V gene: TRBV7-6
clone size: once
J gene: TRBJ1-2
CDR3 protein: CASSLGGPGASGYTF
CDR3 DNA: TGTGCCAGCAGCTTAGGAGGGCCTGGGGCAAGTGGCTACACCTTC

D gene: -
V gene: TRBV4-3
clone size: -
J gene: TRBJ2-1
CDR3 protein: CASSQAPDRSYEQFF
CDR3 DNA: TGCGCCAGCAGCCAAGCCCCTGACAGGTCCTATGAGCAGTTCTTC

D gene: -
V gene: TRBV19
clone size: -
J gene: TRBJ1-1
CDR3 protein: CASSIGRGFPEAFF
CDR3 DNA: TGTGCCAGTAGTATAGGTAGGGGGTTTCCTGAAGCTTTCTTT

D gene: -
V gene: TRBV2
clone size: -
J gene: TRBJ2-5
CDR3 protein: CASIQEVQGETQYF
CDR3 DNA: TGTGCCAGCATTCAAGAGGTACAGGGTGAGACCCAGTACTTC

D gene: -
V gene: TRBV9
clone size: once
J gene: TRBJ2-3
CDR3 protein: CASSRGGTDTQYF
CDR3 DNA: TGTGCCAGCAGCCGAGGAGGCACAGATACGCAGTATTTT

D gene: -
V gene: TRBV10-3
clone size: once
J gene: TRBJ2-7
CDR3 protein: CAISRGTPYEQYF
CDR3 DNA: TGTGCCATCAGCCGAGGTACCCCCTACGAGCAGTACTTC

D gene: TRBD1
V gene: TRBV7-8
clone size: -
J gene: TRBJ2-5
CDR3 protein: CASSSGQVETQYF
CDR3 DNA: TGTGCCAGCAGCTCAGGACAGGTCGAGACCCAGTACTTC

D gene: TRBD2
V gene: TRBV7-2
clone size: -
J gene: TRBJ2-2
CDR3 protein: CASSIRRGLAGRDTGELFF
CDR3 DNA: TGTGCCAGCAGCATCCGACGGGGACTAGCGGGACGGGACACCGGGGAGCTGTTTTTT

D gene: -
V gene: TRBV7-2
clone size: -
J gene: TRBJ1-3
CDR3 protein: CASSFAATGSGNTIYF
CDR3 DNA: TGTGCCAGCAGCTTCGCCGCTACGGGCTCTGGAAACACCATATATTTT

D gene: -
V gene: TRBV28
clone size: -
J gene: TRBJ2-7
CDR3 protein: CASSRYEQYF
CDR3 DNA: TGTGCCAGCAGTCGATACGAGCAGTACTTC

D gene: -
V gene: TRBV6-1
clone size: -
J gene: TRBJ2-6
CDR3 protein: CASSGETGSGANVLTF
CDR3 DNA: TGTGCCAGCAGTGGCGAAACAGGGTCTGGGGCCAACGTCCTGACTTTC

D gene: -
V gene: TRBV10-3
clone size: -
J gene: TRBJ2-7
CDR3 protein: CAARPELSSYEQYF
CDR3 DNA: TGTGCCGCCCGTCCCGAGTTAAGCTCCTACGAGCAGTACTTC